This T cell receptor beta chain is drawn from a study of blood T cell repertoires in COVID-19. Whole-study context: The study drew acute and convalescent COVID-19 samples from the United States, Italy and Spain.

There are 16 residues in the CDR3. Germline V CDR1 and CDR2: SGHAT, FQNNGV. V shed 7 bases and J shed 7 bases, with 26 bases lying between them. Profiling relied on immunoSEQ multiplex PCR, and the TCRdb table lists in-frame clones only, not all of them. The table shows about 40,000 clones, with roughly 80% occurring only once. This clone was seen a few times. This receptor was obtained from a woman aged 80 or over with acute or convalescent COVID-19. Sequenced sample: peripheral blood. The chain couples TRBV11-2 to TRBJ2-7, with D hard to call. The CDR3: CASTYSPHDGSQEQYF. DNA of the CDR3: TGTGCCAGCACCTACAGTCCCCATGATGGTAGTCAAGAGCAGTACTTC.